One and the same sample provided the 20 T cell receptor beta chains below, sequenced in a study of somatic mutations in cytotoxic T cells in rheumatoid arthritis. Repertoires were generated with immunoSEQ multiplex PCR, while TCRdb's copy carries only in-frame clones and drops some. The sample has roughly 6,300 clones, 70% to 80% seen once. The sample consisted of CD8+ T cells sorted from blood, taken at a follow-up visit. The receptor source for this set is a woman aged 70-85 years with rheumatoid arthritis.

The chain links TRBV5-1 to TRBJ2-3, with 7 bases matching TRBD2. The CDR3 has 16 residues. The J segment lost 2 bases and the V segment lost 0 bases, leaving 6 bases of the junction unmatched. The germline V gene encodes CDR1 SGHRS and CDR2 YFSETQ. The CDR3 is CASSLGASGDTDTQYF. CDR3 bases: TGCGCCAGCAGCTTGGGGGCTAGCGGAGACACAGATACGCAGTATTTT.

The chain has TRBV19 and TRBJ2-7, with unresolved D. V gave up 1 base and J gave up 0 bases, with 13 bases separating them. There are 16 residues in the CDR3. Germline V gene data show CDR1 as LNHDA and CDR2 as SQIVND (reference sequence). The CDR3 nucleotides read TGTGCCAGTAGTATAGTTGCACCGCCCCCCTCCTACGAGCAGTACTTC. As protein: CASSIVAPPPSYEQYF.

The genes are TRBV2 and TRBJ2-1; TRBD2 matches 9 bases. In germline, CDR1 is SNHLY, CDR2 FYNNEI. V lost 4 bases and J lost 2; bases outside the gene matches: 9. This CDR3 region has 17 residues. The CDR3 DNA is TGTGCCAGCAGTGGGGTCGCGGGGGGGCCCCCCTACAATGAGCAGTTCTTC. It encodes CASSGVAGGPPYNEQFF.

The CDR3 region is CASARGRTEAFF. The CDR3 bases are TGTGCCAGCGCTCGGGGGAGGACTGAAGCTTTCTTT. The chain has TRBV4-2 and TRBJ1-1; perhaps TRBD1 as D (5 bases). Trimming cost V 8 bases and J 5 bases, with 12 bases left between them. Germline V gives CDR1 LGHNA, CDR2 YNFKEQ. This CDR3 comprises 12 residues.

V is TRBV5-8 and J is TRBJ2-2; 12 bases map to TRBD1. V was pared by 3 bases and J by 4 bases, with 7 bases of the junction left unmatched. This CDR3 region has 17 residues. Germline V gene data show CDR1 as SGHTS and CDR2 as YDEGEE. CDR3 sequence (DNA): TGTGCCAGCAGCTCCGGGACAGGGGGCGTTGTCACCGGGGAGCTGTTTTTT. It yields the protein CASSSGTGGVVTGELFF.

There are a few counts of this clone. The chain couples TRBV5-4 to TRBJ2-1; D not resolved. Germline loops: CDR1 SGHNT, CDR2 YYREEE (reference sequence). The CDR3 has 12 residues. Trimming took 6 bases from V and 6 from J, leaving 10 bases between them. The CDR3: CASTSASNEQFF. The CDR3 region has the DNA TGTGCCAGCACCTCGGCTAGCAATGAGCAGTTCTTC.

DNA of the CDR3: TGTGCCAGCAGCTTCAAAGGGGCCAGCACAGATACGCAGTATTTT. Amino acids: CASSFKGASTDTQYF. The chain combines TRBV13 with TRBJ2-3; D is perhaps TRBD1 (5 bases). The V gene lost 3 bases and the J gene lost 0 bases, with 10 bases spanning the gap. The CDR3 length is 15 residues. Germline CDR1 PRHDT, CDR2 FYEKMQ (reference sequence).

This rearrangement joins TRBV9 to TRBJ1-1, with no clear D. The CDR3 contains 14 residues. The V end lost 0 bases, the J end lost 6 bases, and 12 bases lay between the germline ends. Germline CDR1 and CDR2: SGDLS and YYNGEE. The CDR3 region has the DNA TGTGCCAGCAGCGTAGTTCCCGGTATCCCTGAAGCTTTCTTT. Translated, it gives CASSVVPGIPEAFF.

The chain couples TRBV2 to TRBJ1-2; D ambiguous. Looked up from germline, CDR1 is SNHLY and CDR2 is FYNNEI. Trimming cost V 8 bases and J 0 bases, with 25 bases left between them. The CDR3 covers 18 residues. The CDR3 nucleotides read TGTGCCAGCGTGCGCTCCCAAAATATACGCTTTGCTAACTATGGCTACACCTTC. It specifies CASVRSQNIRFANYGYTF.

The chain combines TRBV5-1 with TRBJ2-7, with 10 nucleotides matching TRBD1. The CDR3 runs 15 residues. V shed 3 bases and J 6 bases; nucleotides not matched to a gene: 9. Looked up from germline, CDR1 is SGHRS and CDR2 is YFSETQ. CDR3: CASSSTLDRGREQYF. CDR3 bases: TGCGCCAGCAGCTCCACGCTAGACAGGGGGCGCGAGCAGTACTTC.

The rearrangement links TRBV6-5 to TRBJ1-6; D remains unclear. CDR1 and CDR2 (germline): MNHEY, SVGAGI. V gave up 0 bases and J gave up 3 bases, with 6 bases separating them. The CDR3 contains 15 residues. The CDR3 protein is CASSYSWIYNSPLHF. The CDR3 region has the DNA TGTGCCAGCAGTTACTCGTGGATCTATAATTCACCCCTCCACTTT.

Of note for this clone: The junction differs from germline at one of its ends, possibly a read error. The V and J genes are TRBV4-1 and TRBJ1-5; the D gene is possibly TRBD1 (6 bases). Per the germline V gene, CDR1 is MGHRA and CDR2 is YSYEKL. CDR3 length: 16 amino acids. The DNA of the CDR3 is TGTGCCAGCAGCCAGAGCGGAGGGGGGACCCATCAGCCCCAGCATTTT. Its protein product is CASSQSGGGTHQPQHF.

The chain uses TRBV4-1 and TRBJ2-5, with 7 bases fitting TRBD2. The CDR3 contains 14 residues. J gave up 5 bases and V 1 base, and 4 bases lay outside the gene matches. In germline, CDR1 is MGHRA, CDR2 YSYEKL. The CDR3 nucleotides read TGCGCCAGCAGCCAAGTTCAGGGAGGGGAGACCCAGTACTTC. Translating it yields CASSQVQGGETQYF.

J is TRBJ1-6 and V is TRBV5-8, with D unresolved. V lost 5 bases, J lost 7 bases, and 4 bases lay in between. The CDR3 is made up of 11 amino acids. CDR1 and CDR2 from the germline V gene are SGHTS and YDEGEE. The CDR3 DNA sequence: TGTGCCAGCAGGGGGAATTCACCCCTCCACTTT. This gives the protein CASRGNSPLHF.

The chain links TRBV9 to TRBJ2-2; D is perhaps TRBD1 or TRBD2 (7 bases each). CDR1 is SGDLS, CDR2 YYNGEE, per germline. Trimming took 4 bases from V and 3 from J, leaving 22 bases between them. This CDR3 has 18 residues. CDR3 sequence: CASSIRGGRGPYTGELFF. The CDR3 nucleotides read TGTGCCAGCAGCATCCGCGGAGGGAGGGGGCCGTACACCGGGGAGCTGTTTTTT. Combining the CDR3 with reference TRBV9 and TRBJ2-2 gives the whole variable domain DSGVTQTPKHLITATGQRVTLRCSPRSGDLSVYWYQQSLDQGLQFLIQYYNGEERAKGNILERFSAQQFPDLHSELNLSSLELGDSALYFCASSIRGGRGPYTGELFFGEGSRLTVL.

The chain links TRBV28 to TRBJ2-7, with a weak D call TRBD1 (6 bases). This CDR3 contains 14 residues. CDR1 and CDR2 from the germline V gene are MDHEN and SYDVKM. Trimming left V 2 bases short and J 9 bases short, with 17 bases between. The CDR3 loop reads CASSLPDSGFRQYF. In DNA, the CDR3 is TGTGCCAGCAGTTTACCGGACAGTGGTTTTAGGCAGTACTTC.

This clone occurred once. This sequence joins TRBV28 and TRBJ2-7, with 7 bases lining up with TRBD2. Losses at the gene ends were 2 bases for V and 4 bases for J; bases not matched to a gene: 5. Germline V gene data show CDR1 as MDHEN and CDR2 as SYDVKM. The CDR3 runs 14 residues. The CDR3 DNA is TGTGCCAGCAGTTTACAGGGACTATCTTACGAGCAGTACTTC. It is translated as CASSLQGLSYEQYF.

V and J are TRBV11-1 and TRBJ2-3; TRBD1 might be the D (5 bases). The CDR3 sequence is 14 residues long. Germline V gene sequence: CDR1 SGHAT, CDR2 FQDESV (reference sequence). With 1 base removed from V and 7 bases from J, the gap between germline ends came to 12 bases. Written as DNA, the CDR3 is TGTGCCAGCAGCTTAGTTCGTAGGGGTAATACGCAGTATTTT. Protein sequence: CASSLVRRGNTQYF.

The CDR3 reads CASSPPVNEQFF. The CDR3 nucleotides read TGTGCCAGCAGTCCCCCCGTCAATGAGCAGTTCTTC. The chain carries TRBV28 and TRBJ2-1; no clear D gene. The CDR3 consists of 12 residues. V was pared by 5 bases and J by 6 bases, with 8 bases between. Germline assignment: CDR1 MDHEN and CDR2 SYDVKM.

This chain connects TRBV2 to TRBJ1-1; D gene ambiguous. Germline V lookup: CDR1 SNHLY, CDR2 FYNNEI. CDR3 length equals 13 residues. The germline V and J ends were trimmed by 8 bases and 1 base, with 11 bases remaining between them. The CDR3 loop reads CASRRSQNTEAFF. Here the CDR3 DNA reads TGTGCCAGCCGACGAAGCCAGAACACTGAAGCTTTCTTT.